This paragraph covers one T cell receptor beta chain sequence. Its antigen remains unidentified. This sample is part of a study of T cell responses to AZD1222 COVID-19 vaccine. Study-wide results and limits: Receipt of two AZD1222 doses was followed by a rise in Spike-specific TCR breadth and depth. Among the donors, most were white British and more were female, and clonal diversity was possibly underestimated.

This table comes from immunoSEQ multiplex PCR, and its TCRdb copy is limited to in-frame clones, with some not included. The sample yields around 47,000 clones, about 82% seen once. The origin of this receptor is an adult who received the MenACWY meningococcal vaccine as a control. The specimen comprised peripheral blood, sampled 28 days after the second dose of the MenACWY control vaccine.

CDR3 in amino acids: CASRSQKKAGELFF. CDR3 bases: TGTGCCAGTAGGAGTCAGAAAAAGGCCGGGGAGCTGTTTTTT. The genes are TRBV19 and TRBJ2-2; D not resolved. This CDR3 region has 14 residues. Trimming removed 6 bases at V and 6 bases at J, with 14 bases between. The germline V gene has CDR1 LNHDA and CDR2 SQIVND (reference sequence).